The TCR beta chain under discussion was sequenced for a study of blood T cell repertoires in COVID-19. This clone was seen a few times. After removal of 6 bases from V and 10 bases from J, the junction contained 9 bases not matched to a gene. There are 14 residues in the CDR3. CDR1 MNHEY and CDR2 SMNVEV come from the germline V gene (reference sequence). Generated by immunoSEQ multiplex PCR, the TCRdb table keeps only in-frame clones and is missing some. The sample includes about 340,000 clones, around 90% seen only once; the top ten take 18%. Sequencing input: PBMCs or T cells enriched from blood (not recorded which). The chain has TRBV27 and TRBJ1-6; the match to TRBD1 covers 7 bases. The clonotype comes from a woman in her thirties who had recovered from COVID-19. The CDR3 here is CASSLQGEWSPLHF. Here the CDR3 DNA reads TGTGCCAGCAGCCTCCAGGGGGAGTGGTCACCCCTCCACTTT.